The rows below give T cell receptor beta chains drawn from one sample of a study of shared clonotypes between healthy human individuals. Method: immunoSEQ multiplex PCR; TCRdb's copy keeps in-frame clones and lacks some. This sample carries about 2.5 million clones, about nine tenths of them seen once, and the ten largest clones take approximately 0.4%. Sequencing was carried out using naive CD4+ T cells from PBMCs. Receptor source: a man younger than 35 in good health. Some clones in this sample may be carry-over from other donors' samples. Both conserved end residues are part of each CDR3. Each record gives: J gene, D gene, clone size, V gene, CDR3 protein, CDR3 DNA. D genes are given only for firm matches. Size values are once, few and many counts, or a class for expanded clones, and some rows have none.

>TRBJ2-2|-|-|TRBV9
CASSGTGGAEAGELFF
TGTGCCAGCAGCGGTACAGGGGGGGCGGAAGCCGGGGAGCTGTTTTTT
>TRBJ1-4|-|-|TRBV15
CATSRLETNEKLFF
TGTGCCACCAGCAGACTCGAGACTAATGAAAAACTGTTTTTT
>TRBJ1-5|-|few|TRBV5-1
CASSLAGQYNQPQHF
TGCGCCAGCAGCTTGGCCGGACAGTACAATCAGCCCCAGCATTTT
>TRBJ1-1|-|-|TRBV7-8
CASSLWDTFSNTEAFF
TGTGCCAGCAGCTTATGGGACACATTTTCGAACACTGAAGCTTTCTTT
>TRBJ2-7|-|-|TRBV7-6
CASSLDGGVGEQYF
TGTGCCAGCAGCTTAGATGGAGGGGTCGGCGAGCAGTACTTC
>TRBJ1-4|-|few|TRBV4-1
CASSQDQTNEKLFF
TGCGCCAGCAGCCAAGATCAGACTAATGAAAAACTGTTTTTT
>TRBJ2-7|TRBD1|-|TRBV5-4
CASSFGQDEQYF
TGTGCCAGCAGCTTCGGACAGGACGAGCAGTACTTC
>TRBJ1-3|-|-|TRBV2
CASSDPTAVANRVSGNTIYF
TGTGCCTCATCCGATCCGACAGCAGTGGCCAACAGGGTATCCGGAAACACCATATATTTT
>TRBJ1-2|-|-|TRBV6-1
CASSEWYGQDIGYTF
TGTGCCAGCAGTGAATGGTATGGGCAGGACATAGGCTACACCTTC
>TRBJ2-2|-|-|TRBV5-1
CASSLVRVRTGELFF
TGCGCCAGCAGCTTGGTGAGGGTTCGGACCGGGGAGCTGTTTTTT
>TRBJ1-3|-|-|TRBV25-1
CASSDGSYSGNTIYF
TGTGCCAGCAGTGATGGTTCCTACTCTGGAAACACCATATATTTT
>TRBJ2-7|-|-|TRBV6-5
CASSYLGRADEQYF
TGTGCCAGCAGTTATTTGGGCAGGGCAGACGAGCAGTACTTC
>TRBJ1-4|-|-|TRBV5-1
CASRSDGEWEKLFF
TGCGCCAGCAGATCGGATGGGGAATGGGAAAAACTGTTTTTT
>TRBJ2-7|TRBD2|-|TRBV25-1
CASSVSLAGVYEQYF
TGTGCCAGCAGTGTTAGCCTAGCGGGAGTCTACGAGCAGTACTTC
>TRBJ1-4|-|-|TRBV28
CASSERGRTNEKLFF
TGTGCCAGCAGTGAAAGGGGCAGGACCAATGAAAAACTGTTTTTT
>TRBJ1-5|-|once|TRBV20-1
CSIGSNQPQHF
TGCAGTATCGGAAGCAATCAGCCCCAGCATTTT
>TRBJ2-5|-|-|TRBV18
CASSPGTPETQYF
TGTGCCAGCTCACCTGGGACGCCGGAGACCCAGTACTTC
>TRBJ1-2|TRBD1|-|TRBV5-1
CASSRGGQGDGYTF
TGCGCCAGCAGCCGAGGGGGACAGGGGGATGGCTACACCTTC
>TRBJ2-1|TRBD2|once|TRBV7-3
CASSLRLASYNEQFF
TGTGCCAGCAGCCTCCGACTAGCGTCCTACAATGAGCAGTTCTTC
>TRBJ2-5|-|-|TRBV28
CASSPRFQETQYF
TGTGCCAGCAGCCCGCGGTTCCAAGAGACCCAGTACTTC
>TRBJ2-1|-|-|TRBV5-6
CASSFGLLNEQFF
TGTGCCAGCAGCTTTGGGCTTCTCAATGAGCAGTTCTTC
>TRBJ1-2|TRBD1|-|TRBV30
CAWSPGTGQSGYTF
TGTGCCTGGTCCCCCGGGACAGGGCAGTCTGGCTACACCTTC
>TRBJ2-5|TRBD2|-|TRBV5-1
CASSPGPRLASQETQYF
TGCGCCAGCAGCCCCGGCCCGCGACTAGCGTCACAAGAGACCCAGTACTTC
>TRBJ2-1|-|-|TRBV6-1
CASSRTLEDEQFF
TGTGCCAGCAGCAGAACCCTAGAGGATGAGCAGTTCTTC
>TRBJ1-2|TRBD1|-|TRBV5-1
CASSQKQGVGGYTF
TGCGCCAGCAGCCAAAAACAGGGGGTGGGTGGCTACACCTTC
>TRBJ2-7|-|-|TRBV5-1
CASSPGTSSYEQYF
TGCGCCAGCAGCCCGGGGACTTCCTCCTACGAGCAGTACTTC
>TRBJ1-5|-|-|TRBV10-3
CAISESGNSNQPQHF
TGTGCCATCAGTGAGTCAGGGAATAGCAATCAGCCCCAGCATTTT
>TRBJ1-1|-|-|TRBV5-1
CASSQRADREAFF
TGCGCCAGCAGTCAGCGAGCGGACAGAGAGGCTTTCTTT
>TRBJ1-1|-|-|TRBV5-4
CASSLWAGPNTEAFF
TGTGCCAGCAGCTTGTGGGCGGGCCCTAACACTGAAGCTTTCTTT
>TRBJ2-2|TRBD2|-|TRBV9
CASSVEAGPTGELFF
TGTGCCAGCAGCGTAGAAGCGGGACCCACCGGGGAGCTGTTTTTT